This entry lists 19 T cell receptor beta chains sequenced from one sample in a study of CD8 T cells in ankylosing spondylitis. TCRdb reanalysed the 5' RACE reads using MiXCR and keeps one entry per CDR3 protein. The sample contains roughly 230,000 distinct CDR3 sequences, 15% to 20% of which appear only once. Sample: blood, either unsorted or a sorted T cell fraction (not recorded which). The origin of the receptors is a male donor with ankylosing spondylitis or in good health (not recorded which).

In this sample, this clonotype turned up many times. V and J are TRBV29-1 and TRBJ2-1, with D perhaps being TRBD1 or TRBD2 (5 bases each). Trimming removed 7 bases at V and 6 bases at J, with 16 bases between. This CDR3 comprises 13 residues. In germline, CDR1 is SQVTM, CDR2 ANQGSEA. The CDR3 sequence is CSARDATSNEQFF. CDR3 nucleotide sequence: TGCAGCGCCCGGGACGCCACTAGCAATGAGCAGTTCTTC.

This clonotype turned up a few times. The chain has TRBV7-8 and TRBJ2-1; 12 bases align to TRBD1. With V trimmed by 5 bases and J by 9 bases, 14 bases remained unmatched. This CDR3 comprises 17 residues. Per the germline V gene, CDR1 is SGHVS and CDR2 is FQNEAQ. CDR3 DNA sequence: TGTGCCAGCAGCCCCCCGGACTGGGACAGGGGGCAGGGTGAGCAGTTCTTC. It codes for CASSPPDWDRGQGEQFF. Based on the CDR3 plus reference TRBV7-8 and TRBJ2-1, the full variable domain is GAGVSQSPRYKVAKRGQDVALRCDPISGHVSLFWYQQALGQGPEFLTYFQNEAQLDKSGLPSDRFFAERPEGSVSTLKIQRTQQEDSAVYLCASSPPDWDRGQGEQFFGPGTRLTVL.

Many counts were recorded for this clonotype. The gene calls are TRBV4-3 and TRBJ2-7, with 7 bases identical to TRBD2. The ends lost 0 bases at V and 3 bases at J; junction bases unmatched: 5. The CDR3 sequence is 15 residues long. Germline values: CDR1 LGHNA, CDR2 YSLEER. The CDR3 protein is CASSQDREGLYEQYF. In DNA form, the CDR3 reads TGCGCCAGCAGCCAAGATAGGGAGGGTCTCTACGAGCAGTACTTC.

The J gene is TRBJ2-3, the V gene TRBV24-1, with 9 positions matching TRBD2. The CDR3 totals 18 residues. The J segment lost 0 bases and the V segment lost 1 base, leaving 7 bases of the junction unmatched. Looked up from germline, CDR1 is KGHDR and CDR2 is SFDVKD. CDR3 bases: TGTGCCACCAGTGATTTCGCAGCTAGCGGGGCTAGCACAGATACGCAGTATTTT. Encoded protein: CATSDFAASGASTDTQYF.

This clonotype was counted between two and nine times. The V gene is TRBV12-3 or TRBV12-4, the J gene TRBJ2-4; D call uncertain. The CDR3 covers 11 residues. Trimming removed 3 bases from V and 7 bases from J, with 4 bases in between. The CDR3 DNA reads TGTGCCAGCAGTTTTATGAACATTCAGTACTTC. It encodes CASSFMNIQYF.

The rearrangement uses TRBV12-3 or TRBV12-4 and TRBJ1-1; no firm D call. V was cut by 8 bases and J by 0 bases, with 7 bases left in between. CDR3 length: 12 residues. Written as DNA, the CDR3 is TGTGCCAGCGGGGTAATGAACACTGAAGCTTTCTTT. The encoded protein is CASGVMNTEAFF.

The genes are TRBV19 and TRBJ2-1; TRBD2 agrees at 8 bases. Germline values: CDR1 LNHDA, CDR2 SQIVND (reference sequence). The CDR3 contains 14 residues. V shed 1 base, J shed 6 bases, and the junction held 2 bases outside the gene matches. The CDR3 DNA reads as TGTGCCAGTAGTATAGTTGGGACTAGCAATGAGCAGTTCTTC. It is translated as CASSIVGTSNEQFF.

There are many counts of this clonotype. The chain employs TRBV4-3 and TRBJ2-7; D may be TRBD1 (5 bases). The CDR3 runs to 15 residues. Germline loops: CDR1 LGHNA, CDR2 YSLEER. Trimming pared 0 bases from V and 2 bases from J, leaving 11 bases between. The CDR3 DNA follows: TGCGCCAGCAGCCAAGATCAGGGCATCGCCTACGAGCAGTACTTC. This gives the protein CASSQDQGIAYEQYF.

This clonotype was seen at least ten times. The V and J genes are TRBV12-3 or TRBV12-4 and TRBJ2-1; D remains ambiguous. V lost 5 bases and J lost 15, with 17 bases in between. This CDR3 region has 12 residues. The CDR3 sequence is CASSKAGSDGFF. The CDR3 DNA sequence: TGTGCCAGCAGTAAAGCCGGGTCCGATGGGTTCTTC.

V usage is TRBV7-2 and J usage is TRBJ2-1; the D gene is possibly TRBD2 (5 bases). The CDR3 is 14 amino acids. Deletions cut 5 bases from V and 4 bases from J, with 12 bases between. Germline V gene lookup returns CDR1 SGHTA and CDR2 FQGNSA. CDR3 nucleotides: TGTGCCAGCAGCCAAAGCGGAGAGTACAATGAGCAGTTCTTC. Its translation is CASSQSGEYNEQFF. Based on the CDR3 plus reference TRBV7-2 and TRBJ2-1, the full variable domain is GAGVSQSPSNKVTEKGKDVELRCDPISGHTALYWYRQSLGQGLEFLIYFQGNSAPDKSGLPSDRFSAERTGGSVSTLTIQRTQQEDSAVYLCASSQSGEYNEQFFGPGTRLTVL.

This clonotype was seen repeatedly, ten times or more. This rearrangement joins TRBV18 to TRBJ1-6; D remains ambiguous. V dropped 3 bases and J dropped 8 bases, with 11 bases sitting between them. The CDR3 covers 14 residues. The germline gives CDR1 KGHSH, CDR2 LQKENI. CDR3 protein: CASSPLDRDSPLHF. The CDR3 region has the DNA TGTGCCAGCTCACCCCTTGACCGTGATTCACCCCTCCACTTT.

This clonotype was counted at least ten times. CDR3 nucleotides: TGTGCCAGCAGTTTAGGGACTGAAACCTACGAGCAGTACTTC. Protein sequence: CASSLGTETYEQYF. The chain has TRBV12-3 or TRBV12-4 and TRBJ2-7; tentatively, D is TRBD2 (5 bases). The length of the CDR3 is 14 residues. V lost 1 base and J lost 2, with 9 bases in between.

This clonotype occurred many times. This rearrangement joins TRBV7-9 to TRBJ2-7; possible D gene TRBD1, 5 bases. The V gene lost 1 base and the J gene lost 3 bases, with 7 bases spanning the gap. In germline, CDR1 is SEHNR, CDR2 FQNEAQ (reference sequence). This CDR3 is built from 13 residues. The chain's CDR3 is CASSLEDSYEQYF. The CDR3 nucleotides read TGTGCCAGCAGCTTAGAAGACAGCTACGAGCAGTACTTC.

The CDR3 sequence: CASSLEQRGYNEQFF. CDR3 bases: TGCGCCAGCAGCTTGGAACAGCGGGGATACAATGAGCAGTTCTTC. The chain employs TRBV5-1 and TRBJ2-1; TRBD2 aligns across 7 bases. With V trimmed by 0 bases and J by 4 bases, 4 bases remained unmatched. CDR3 size: 15 residues. Germline-derived CDR1 and CDR2 are SGHRS and YFSETQ.

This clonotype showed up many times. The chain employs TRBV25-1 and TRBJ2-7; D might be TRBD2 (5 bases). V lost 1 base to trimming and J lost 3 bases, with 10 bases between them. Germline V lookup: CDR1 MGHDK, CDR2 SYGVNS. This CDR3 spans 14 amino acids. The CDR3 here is CASSESGRVYEQYF. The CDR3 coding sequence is TGTGCCAGCAGTGAATCGGGGAGAGTCTACGAGCAGTACTTC.

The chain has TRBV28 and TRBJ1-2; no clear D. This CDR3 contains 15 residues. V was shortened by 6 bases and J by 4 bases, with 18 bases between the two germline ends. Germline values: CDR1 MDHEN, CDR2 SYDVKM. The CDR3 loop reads CASSPGLFGAYGYTF. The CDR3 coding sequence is TGTGCCAGCAGCCCCGGCCTCTTCGGAGCCTATGGCTACACCTTC.

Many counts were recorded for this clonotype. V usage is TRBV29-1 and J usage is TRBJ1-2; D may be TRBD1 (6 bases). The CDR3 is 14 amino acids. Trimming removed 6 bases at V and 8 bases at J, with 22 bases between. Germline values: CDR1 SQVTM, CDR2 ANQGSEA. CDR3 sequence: CSVDWTEYVAGYTF. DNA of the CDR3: TGCAGCGTCGACTGGACAGAGTACGTTGCCGGCTACACCTTC.

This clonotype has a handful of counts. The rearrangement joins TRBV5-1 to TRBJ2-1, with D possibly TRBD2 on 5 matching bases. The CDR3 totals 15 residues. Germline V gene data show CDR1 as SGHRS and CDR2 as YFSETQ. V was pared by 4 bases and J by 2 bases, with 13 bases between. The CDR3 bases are TGCGCCAGCAGCCTGGAGGCCGGACCCTACAATGAGCAGTTCTTC. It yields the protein CASSLEAGPYNEQFF. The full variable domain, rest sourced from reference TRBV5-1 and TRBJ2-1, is KAGVTQTPRYLIKTRGQQVTLSCSPISGHRSVSWYQQTPGQGLQFLFEYFSETQRNKGNFPGRFSGRQFSNSRSEMNVSTLELGDSALYLCASSLEAGPYNEQFFGPGTRLTVL.

The CDR3 DNA follows: TGCAGTGCCCCCCTCTCTGGGTATCAAGAGACCCAGTACTTC. This codes for CSAPLSGYQETQYF. This chain joins TRBV20-1 and TRBJ2-5; D is ambiguous. V was pared by 6 bases and J by 2 bases, with 16 bases between. The CDR3 is 14 residues long. Germline V gene sequence: CDR1 DFQATT, CDR2 SNEGSKA (reference sequence).